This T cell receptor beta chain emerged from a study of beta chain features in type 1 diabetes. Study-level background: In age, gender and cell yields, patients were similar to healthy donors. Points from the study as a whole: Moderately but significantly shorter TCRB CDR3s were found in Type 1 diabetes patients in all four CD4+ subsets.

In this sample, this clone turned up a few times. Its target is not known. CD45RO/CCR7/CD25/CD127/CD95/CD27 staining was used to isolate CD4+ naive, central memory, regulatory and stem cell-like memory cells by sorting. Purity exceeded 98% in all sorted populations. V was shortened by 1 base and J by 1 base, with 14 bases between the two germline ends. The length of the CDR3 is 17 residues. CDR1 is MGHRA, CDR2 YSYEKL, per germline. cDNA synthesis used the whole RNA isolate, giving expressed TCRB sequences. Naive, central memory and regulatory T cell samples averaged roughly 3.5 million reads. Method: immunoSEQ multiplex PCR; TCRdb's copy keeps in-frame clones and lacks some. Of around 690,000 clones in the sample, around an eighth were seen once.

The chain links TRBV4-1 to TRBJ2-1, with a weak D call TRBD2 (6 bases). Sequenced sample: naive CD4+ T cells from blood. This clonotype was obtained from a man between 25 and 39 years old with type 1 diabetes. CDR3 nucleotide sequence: TGCGCCAGCAGCCAAGGTCCGGGACTTACGTCCTACAATGAGCAGTTCTTC. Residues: CASSQGPGLTSYNEQFF.